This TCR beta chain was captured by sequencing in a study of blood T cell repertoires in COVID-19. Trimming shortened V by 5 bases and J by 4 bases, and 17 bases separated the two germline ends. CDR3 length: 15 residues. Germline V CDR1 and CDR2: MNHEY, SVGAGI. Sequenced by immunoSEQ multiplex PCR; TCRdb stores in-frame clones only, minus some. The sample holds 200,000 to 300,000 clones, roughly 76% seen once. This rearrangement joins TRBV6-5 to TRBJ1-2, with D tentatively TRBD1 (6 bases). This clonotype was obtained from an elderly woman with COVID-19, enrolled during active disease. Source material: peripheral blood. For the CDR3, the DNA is TGTGCCAGCAGTCCTCGGACAGCGGGGAGCTATGGCTACACCTTC. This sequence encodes CASSPRTAGSYGYTF.